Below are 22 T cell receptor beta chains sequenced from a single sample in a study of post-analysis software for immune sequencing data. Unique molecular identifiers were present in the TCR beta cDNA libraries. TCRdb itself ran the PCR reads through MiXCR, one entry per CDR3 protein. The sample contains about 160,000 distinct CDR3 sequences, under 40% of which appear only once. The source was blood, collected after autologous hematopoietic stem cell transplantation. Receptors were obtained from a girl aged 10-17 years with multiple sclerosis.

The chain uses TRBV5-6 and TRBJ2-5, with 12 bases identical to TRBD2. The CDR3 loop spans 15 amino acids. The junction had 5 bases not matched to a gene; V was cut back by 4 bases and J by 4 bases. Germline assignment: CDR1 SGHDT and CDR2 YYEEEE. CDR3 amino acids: CASSARLAGVETQYF. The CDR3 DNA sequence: TGTGCCAGCAGCGCCCGACTAGCGGGAGTAGAGACCCAGTACTTC.

The CDR3 DNA is TGCAGTGCCCCAGGGACTAGCGCCCAAGAGACCCAGTACTTC. It encodes CSAPGTSAQETQYF. The chain recombines TRBV20-1 with TRBJ2-5; 10 bases match TRBD2. Germline V gene lookup returns CDR1 DFQATT and CDR2 SNEGSKA (reference sequence). The CDR3 has 14 amino acids. V trimming: 6 bases; J trimming: 1 base; junction bases outside the gene matches: 5.

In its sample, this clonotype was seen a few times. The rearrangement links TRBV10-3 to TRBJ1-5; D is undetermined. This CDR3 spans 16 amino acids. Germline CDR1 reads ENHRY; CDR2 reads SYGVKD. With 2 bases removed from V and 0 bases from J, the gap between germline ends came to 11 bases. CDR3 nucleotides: TGTGCCATCAGTGAGCTGGGAGCAGTTAGCAATCAGCCCCAGCATTTT. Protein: CAISELGAVSNQPQHF.

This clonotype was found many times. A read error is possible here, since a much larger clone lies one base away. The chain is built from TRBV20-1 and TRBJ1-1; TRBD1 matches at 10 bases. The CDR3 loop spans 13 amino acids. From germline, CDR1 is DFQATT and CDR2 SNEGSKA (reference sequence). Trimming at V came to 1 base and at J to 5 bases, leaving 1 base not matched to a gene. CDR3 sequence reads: CSARGTGGTEAFF. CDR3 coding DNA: TGCAGTGCTAGAGGGACAGGGGGGACTGAAGCTTTCTTT.

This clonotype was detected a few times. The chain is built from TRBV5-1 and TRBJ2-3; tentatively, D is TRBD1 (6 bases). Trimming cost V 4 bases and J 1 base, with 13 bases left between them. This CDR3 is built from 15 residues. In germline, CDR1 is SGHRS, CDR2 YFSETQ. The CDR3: CASSLRGTRTDTQYF. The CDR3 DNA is TGCGCCAGCAGCCTCAGGGGCACCCGCACAGATACGCAGTATTTT.

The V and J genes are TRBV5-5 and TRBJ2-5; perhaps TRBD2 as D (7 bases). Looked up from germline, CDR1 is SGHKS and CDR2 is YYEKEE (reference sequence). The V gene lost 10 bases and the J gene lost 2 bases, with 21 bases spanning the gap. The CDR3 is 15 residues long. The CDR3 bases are TGTGCCGCGGGGGAGAAAGGGACAAAACAAGAGACCCAGTACTTC. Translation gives CAAGEKGTKQETQYF. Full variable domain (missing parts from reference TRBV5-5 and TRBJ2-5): DAGVTQSPTHLIKTRGQQVTLRCSPISGHKSVSWYQQVLGQGPQFIFQYYEKEERGRGNFPDRFSARQFPNYSSELNVNALLLGDSALYLCAAGEKGTKQETQYFGPGTRLLVL.

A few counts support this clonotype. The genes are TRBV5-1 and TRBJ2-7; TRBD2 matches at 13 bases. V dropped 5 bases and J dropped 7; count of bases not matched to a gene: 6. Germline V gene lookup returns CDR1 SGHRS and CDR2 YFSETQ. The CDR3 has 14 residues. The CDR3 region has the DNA TGCGCCAGCAGAGGGACTAGCGGGACTGGAGAGCAGTACTTC. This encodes CASRGTSGTGEQYF.

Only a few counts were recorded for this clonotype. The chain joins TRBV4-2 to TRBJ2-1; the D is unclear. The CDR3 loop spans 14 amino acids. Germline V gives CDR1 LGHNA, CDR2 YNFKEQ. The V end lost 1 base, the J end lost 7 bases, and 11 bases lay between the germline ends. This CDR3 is CASSQGARSNEQFF. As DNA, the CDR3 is TGTGCCAGCAGCCAAGGGGCCAGGTCGAATGAGCAGTTCTTC.

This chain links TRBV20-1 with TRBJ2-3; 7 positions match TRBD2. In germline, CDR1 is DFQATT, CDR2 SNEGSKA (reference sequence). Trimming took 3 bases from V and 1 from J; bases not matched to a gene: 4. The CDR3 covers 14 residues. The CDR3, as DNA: TGCAGTGCTAGCTCGGCGGGAGGCACAGATACGCAGTATTTT. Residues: CSASSAGGTDTQYF.

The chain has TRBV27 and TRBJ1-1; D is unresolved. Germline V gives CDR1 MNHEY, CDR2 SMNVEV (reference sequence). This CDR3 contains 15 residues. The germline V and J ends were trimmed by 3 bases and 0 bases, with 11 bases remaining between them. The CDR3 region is CASSLQYGMNTEAFF. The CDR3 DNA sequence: TGTGCCAGCAGTTTGCAGTACGGGATGAACACTGAAGCTTTCTTT.

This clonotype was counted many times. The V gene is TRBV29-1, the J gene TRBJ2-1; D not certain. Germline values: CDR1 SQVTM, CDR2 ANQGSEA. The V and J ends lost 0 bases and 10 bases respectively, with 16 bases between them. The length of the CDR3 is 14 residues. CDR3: CSVEDLGSAYEQFF. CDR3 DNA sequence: TGCAGCGTTGAAGATCTAGGGTCCGCTTACGAGCAGTTCTTC.

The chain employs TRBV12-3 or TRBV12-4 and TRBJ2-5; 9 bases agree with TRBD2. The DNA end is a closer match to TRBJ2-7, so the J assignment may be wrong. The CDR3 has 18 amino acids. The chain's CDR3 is CASSLVWVSGRLIYEQYF. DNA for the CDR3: TGTGCCAGCAGTTTAGTTTGGGTTAGCGGGAGACTGATCTACGAGCAGTACTTC.

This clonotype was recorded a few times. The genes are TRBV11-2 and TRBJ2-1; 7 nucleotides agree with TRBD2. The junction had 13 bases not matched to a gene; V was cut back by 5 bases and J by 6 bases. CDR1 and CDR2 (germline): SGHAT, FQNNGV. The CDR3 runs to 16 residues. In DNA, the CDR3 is TGTGCCAGCAGCCCCACGCGGGAGATTGGGGCCAATGAGCAGTTCTTC. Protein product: CASSPTREIGANEQFF.

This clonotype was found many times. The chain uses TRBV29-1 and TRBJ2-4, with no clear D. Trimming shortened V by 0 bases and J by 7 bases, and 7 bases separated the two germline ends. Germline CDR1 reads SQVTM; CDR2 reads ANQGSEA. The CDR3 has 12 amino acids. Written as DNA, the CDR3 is TGCAGCGTTGAAGATTCGCGGAACATTCAGTACTTC. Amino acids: CSVEDSRNIQYF.

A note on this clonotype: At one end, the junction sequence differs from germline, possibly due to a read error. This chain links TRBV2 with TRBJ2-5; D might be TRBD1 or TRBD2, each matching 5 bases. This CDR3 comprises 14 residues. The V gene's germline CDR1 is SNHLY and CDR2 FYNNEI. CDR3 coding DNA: TGTGCCAGCATTCGGGGAAGGGGCCAAGAGACCCAGCACTTC. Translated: CASIRGRGQETQHF.

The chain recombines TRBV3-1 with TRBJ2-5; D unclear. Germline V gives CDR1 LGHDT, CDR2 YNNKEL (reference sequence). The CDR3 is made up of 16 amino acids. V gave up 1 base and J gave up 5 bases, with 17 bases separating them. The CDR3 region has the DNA TGTGCCAGCAGCCAAGGGTGGCCTAACACCGGGGAGACCCAGTACTTC. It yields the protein CASSQGWPNTGETQYF.

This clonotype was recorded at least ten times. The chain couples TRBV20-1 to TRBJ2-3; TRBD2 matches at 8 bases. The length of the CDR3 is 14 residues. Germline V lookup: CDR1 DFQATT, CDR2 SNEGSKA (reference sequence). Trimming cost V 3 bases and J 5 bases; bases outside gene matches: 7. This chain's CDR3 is CSARLGTSVDTQYF. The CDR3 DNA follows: TGCAGTGCTAGGCTAGGGACTAGTGTAGATACGCAGTATTTT.

CDR3 bases: TGTGCCAGCAGTCGTCCCTGGGACGGGAATAATTCACCCCTCCACTTT. Translation gives CASSRPWDGNNSPLHF. The chain links TRBV7-2 to TRBJ1-6; weak D call: TRBD1 (5 bases). Germline V gene sequence: CDR1 SGHTA, CDR2 FQGNSA. CDR3 length equals 16 residues. Trimming removed 6 bases at V and 5 bases at J, with 17 bases between.

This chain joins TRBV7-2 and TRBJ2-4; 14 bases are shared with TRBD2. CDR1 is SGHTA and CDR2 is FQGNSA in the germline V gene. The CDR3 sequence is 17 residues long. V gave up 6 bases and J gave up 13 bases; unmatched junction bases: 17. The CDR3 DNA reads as TGTGCCAGCAGACGGACTAGCGGGAGGTCCTGGGGGAATGAGCAGTACTTC. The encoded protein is CASRRTSGRSWGNEQYF.

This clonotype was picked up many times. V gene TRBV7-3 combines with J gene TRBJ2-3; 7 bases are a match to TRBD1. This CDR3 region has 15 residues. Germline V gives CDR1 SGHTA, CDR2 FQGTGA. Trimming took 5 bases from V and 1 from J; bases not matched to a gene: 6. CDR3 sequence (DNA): TGTGCCAGCAGCCCCAGGGGGACAGGCACAGATACGCAGTATTTT. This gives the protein CASSPRGTGTDTQYF. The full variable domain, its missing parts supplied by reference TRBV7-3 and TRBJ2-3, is GAGVSQTPSNKVTEKGKYVELRCDPISGHTALYWYRQSLGQGPEFLIYFQGTGAADDSGLPNDRFFAVRPEGSVSTLKIQRTERGDSAVYLCASSPRGTGTDTQYFGPGTRLTVL.

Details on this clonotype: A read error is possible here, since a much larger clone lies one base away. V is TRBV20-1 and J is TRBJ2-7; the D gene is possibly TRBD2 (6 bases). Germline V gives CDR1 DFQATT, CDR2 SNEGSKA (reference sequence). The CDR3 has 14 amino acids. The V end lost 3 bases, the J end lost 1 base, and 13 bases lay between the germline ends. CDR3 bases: TGCAGTGCTAGTCCGCGGGGAGAGTCCTACGAGCAGTACTTC. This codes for CSASPRGESYEQYF.

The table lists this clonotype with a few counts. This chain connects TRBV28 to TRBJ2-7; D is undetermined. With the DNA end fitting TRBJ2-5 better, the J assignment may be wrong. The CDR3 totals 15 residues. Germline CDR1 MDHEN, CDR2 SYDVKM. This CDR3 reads CASSSSSIGWKTQYF. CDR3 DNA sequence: TGTGCCAGCAGCTCCTCCTCCATAGGGTGGAAGACCCAGTACTTC.